Listed below are T cell receptor beta chains from one sample, sequenced in a study of radiation and T cells in renal cell carcinoma. The repertoire was sequenced with immunoSEQ multiplex PCR; TCRdb's copy has only in-frame clones and lacks some. The sample includes just over 95,000 clones, approximately 86% seen only once; the top ten take under 9.5%. Sequenced here: blood, sampled from a patient whose treatment included radiotherapy and nephrectomy. All receptors derive from a man aged 50 to 60 with renal cell carcinoma. Both conserved end residues are part of each CDR3. The order of the fields is J gene, V gene, CDR3 length, D gene, clone size, CDR3 protein, CDR3 DNA. A D gene is named only where the DNA matches it firmly. A clone size is listed for some rows: how often the clone was seen (once, few, many), or a class if it is expanded.

j_call: TRBJ2-3; v_call: TRBV10-1; cdr3_length: 14; d_call: .; clone_size: .; cdr3_aa: CASTASFGEDTQYF; cdr3_nt: TGCGCCAGCACCGCTAGCTTCGGTGAAGATACGCAGTATTTT
j_call: TRBJ2-5; v_call: TRBV5-1; cdr3_length: 17; d_call: TRBD2; clone_size: .; cdr3_aa: CASTRGTSGGRVETQYF; cdr3_nt: TGCGCCAGCACGAGGGGGACTAGCGGGGGCCGGGTAGAGACCCAGTACTTC
j_call: TRBJ1-1; v_call: TRBV5-1; cdr3_length: 13; d_call: .; clone_size: few; cdr3_aa: CASSHGQNTEAFF; cdr3_nt: TGCGCCAGCAGCCACGGACAGAACACTGAAGCTTTCTTT
j_call: TRBJ1-3; v_call: TRBV6-5; cdr3_length: 13; d_call: TRBD1; clone_size: .; cdr3_aa: CATRQGAGNTIYF; cdr3_nt: TGTGCCACCAGACAGGGGGCTGGAAACACCATATATTTT
j_call: TRBJ2-1; v_call: TRBV5-1; cdr3_length: 17; d_call: TRBD2; clone_size: .; cdr3_aa: CASSLVSSGSYHNEQFF; cdr3_nt: TGCGCCAGCAGCTTGGTCTCTAGCGGGAGTTACCACAATGAGCAGTTCTTC
j_call: TRBJ1-4; v_call: TRBV4-1; cdr3_length: 17; d_call: .; clone_size: .; cdr3_aa: CASSQGSMKEAGKKLFF; cdr3_nt: TGCGCCAGCAGCCAAGGATCGATGAAGGAGGCGGGGAAAAAACTGTTTTTT
j_call: TRBJ2-5; v_call: TRBV9; cdr3_length: 17; d_call: TRBD2; clone_size: .; cdr3_aa: CASSVRLAGGPEETQYF; cdr3_nt: TGTGCCAGCAGCGTTCGACTAGCGGGAGGGCCAGAAGAGACCCAGTACTTC
j_call: TRBJ1-2; v_call: TRBV10-3; cdr3_length: 12; d_call: .; clone_size: .; cdr3_aa: CAISESTPGYTF; cdr3_nt: TGTGCCATCAGTGAGTCGACCCCTGGCTACACCTTC
j_call: TRBJ1-5; v_call: TRBV30; cdr3_length: 13; d_call: .; clone_size: .; cdr3_aa: CAWSVTLGQPQHF; cdr3_nt: TGTGCCTGGAGTGTGACCTTAGGACAGCCCCAGCATTTT
j_call: TRBJ2-2; v_call: TRBV5-1; cdr3_length: 16; d_call: .; clone_size: .; cdr3_aa: CASSLGGPMNTGELFF; cdr3_nt: TGCGCCAGCAGCTTGGGGGGCCCCATGAACACCGGGGAGCTGTTTTTT
j_call: TRBJ1-3; v_call: TRBV2; cdr3_length: 14; d_call: .; clone_size: .; cdr3_aa: CASSEGGAGNTIYF; cdr3_nt: TGTGCCAGCAGCGAAGGAGGAGCAGGAAACACCATATATTTT
j_call: TRBJ2-5; v_call: TRBV6-5; cdr3_length: 15; d_call: .; clone_size: few; cdr3_aa: CASTKQGIGMETQYF; cdr3_nt: TGTGCCAGCACCAAACAGGGCATTGGGATGGAGACCCAGTACTTC
j_call: TRBJ2-7; v_call: TRBV5-1; cdr3_length: 14; d_call: .; clone_size: .; cdr3_aa: CASRLEASSYEQYF; cdr3_nt: TGCGCCAGCAGACTGGAGGCTAGCTCCTACGAGCAGTACTTC
j_call: TRBJ2-7; v_call: TRBV5-5; cdr3_length: 14; d_call: .; clone_size: once; cdr3_aa: CASSIASSSYEQYF; cdr3_nt: TGTGCCAGCAGCATCGCCAGTAGCTCCTACGAGCAGTACTTC
j_call: TRBJ2-3; v_call: TRBV5-1; cdr3_length: 16; d_call: .; clone_size: .; cdr3_aa: CASSLAISGGTDTQYF; cdr3_nt: TGCGCCAGCAGCTTGGCCATCAGCGGTGGCACAGATACGCAGTATTTT
j_call: TRBJ2-1; v_call: TRBV4-2; cdr3_length: 15; d_call: .; clone_size: .; cdr3_aa: CASSQNTASQNEQFF; cdr3_nt: TGTGCCAGCAGCCAGAACACGGCCTCCCAGAATGAGCAGTTCTTC
j_call: TRBJ2-1; v_call: TRBV5-1; cdr3_length: 14; d_call: TRBD2; clone_size: .; cdr3_aa: CASRPGGGYNEQFF; cdr3_nt: TGCGCCAGCAGGCCGGGAGGCGGGTACAATGAGCAGTTCTTC
j_call: TRBJ1-4; v_call: TRBV11-2; cdr3_length: 14; d_call: .; clone_size: .; cdr3_aa: CASSYGQVNEKLFF; cdr3_nt: TGTGCCAGCAGCTATGGACAAGTTAATGAAAAACTGTTTTTT
j_call: TRBJ2-7; v_call: TRBV19; cdr3_length: 15; d_call: .; clone_size: .; cdr3_aa: CASSPRLTELDEQYF; cdr3_nt: TGTGCCAGTAGTCCAAGACTCACAGAATTAGACGAGCAGTACTTC
j_call: TRBJ1-2; v_call: TRBV6-5; cdr3_length: 14; d_call: TRBD1; clone_size: once; cdr3_aa: CASSYGTDSYGYTF; cdr3_nt: TGTGCCAGCAGTTATGGGACAGACTCCTATGGCTACACCTTC
j_call: TRBJ2-7; v_call: TRBV5-5; cdr3_length: 14; d_call: TRBD1; clone_size: .; cdr3_aa: CASSEDRHSYEQYF; cdr3_nt: TGTGCCAGCAGCGAGGACAGGCATTCCTACGAGCAGTACTTC
j_call: TRBJ2-2; v_call: TRBV27; cdr3_length: 12; d_call: .; clone_size: .; cdr3_aa: CASSWGTGELFF; cdr3_nt: TGTGCCAGCAGTTGGGGCACCGGGGAGCTGTTTTTT
j_call: TRBJ2-5; v_call: TRBV25-1; cdr3_length: 15; d_call: TRBD1; clone_size: .; cdr3_aa: CASSEGQAFLETQYF; cdr3_nt: TGTGCCAGCAGTGAAGGACAGGCCTTTTTAGAGACCCAGTACTTC
j_call: TRBJ2-1; v_call: TRBV6-1; cdr3_length: 13; d_call: TRBD1; clone_size: .; cdr3_aa: CASSLRDSLEQFF; cdr3_nt: TGTGCCAGCAGCCTCAGGGACAGCCTTGAGCAGTTCTTC
j_call: TRBJ1-2; v_call: TRBV10-3; cdr3_length: 17; d_call: .; clone_size: .; cdr3_aa: CATDEGTPTIQNYGYTF; cdr3_nt: TGTGCCACTGACGAGGGGACGCCAACCATACAAAACTATGGCTACACCTTC
j_call: TRBJ1-1; v_call: TRBV6-1; cdr3_length: 14; d_call: .; clone_size: .; cdr3_aa: CASTRDLQTTEAFF; cdr3_nt: TGTGCCAGCACCAGGGATCTACAAACCACTGAAGCTTTCTTT
j_call: TRBJ2-3; v_call: TRBV7-8; cdr3_length: 16; d_call: TRBD2; clone_size: .; cdr3_aa: CASSLFGGRPTDTQYF; cdr3_nt: TGTGCCAGCAGCTTATTTGGCGGGAGGCCCACAGATACGCAGTATTTT
j_call: TRBJ1-5; v_call: TRBV4-3; cdr3_length: 16; d_call: TRBD1; clone_size: .; cdr3_aa: CASSQDRTGGSQPQHF; cdr3_nt: TGCGCCAGCAGCCAAGATAGGACAGGGGGTAGTCAGCCCCAGCATTTT
j_call: TRBJ2-7; v_call: TRBV7-8; cdr3_length: 14; d_call: .; clone_size: .; cdr3_aa: CASSRGGESYEQYF; cdr3_nt: TGTGCCAGCAGTAGAGGGGGGGAATCCTACGAGCAGTACTTC
j_call: TRBJ2-7; v_call: TRBV5-1; cdr3_length: 14; d_call: .; clone_size: .; cdr3_aa: CASSLASTSYEQYF; cdr3_nt: TGCGCCAGCAGCCTAGCTTCCACCTCTTACGAGCAGTACTTC
j_call: TRBJ2-2; v_call: TRBV10-3; cdr3_length: 14; d_call: TRBD2; clone_size: .; cdr3_aa: CAIGTSGSAGELFF; cdr3_nt: TGTGCCATCGGAACTAGCGGGAGCGCCGGGGAGCTGTTTTTT
j_call: TRBJ1-1; v_call: TRBV7-9; cdr3_length: 16; d_call: .; clone_size: .; cdr3_aa: CASSEDLSAMNTEAFF; cdr3_nt: TGTGCCAGCAGCGAGGACCTCTCGGCGATGAACACTGAAGCTTTCTTT
j_call: TRBJ1-1; v_call: TRBV12-5; cdr3_length: 15; d_call: .; clone_size: .; cdr3_aa: CASGLTGLRDTEAFF; cdr3_nt: TGTGCTAGTGGTTTGACAGGTTTAAGGGACACTGAAGCTTTCTTT
j_call: TRBJ2-3; v_call: TRBV7-8; cdr3_length: 15; d_call: .; clone_size: .; cdr3_aa: CASSPRGPTTDTQYF; cdr3_nt: TGTGCCAGCAGCCCAAGGGGACCAACCACAGATACGCAGTATTTT
j_call: TRBJ2-1; v_call: TRBV4-2; cdr3_length: 16; d_call: TRBD2; clone_size: .; cdr3_aa: CASSQEWTSVFNEQFF; cdr3_nt: TGTGCCAGCAGCCAAGAGTGGACTAGCGTCTTCAATGAGCAGTTCTTC
j_call: TRBJ2-5; v_call: TRBV9; cdr3_length: 15; d_call: TRBD1; clone_size: .; cdr3_aa: CASSPHRGTQETQYF; cdr3_nt: TGTGCCAGCAGCCCCCACAGGGGTACACAAGAGACCCAGTACTTC
j_call: TRBJ2-7; v_call: TRBV7-2; cdr3_length: 13; d_call: .; clone_size: .; cdr3_aa: CASSPGEGREQYF; cdr3_nt: TGTGCCAGCAGTCCAGGGGAGGGTCGCGAGCAGTACTTC
j_call: TRBJ1-6; v_call: TRBV6-4; cdr3_length: 16; d_call: .; clone_size: .; cdr3_aa: CASSDSWGAYNSPLHF; cdr3_nt: TGTGCCAGCAGTGACTCGTGGGGTGCCTATAATTCACCCCTCCACTTT
j_call: TRBJ2-7; v_call: TRBV2; cdr3_length: 15; d_call: TRBD1; clone_size: .; cdr3_aa: CASSERQGFSYEQYF; cdr3_nt: TGTGCCAGCAGCGAACGACAGGGGTTCTCCTACGAGCAGTACTTC
j_call: TRBJ1-5; v_call: TRBV6-1; cdr3_length: 16; d_call: .; clone_size: .; cdr3_aa: CASCVGGGLGNQPQHF; cdr3_nt: TGTGCCAGCTGTGTGGGTGGGGGGCTTGGGAATCAGCCCCAGCATTTT